The next 13 T cell receptor beta chains were all read from a single sample in a study of Ad26.COV2.S vaccination and SARS-CoV-2 variants. Stated treatment: around 19 received Ad26.COV2.S at low or high dose, single or two shots; five or six received placebo; per-sample allocation not given. Sampling was done on day 63 after the first vaccine or placebo injection. Sequenced by immunoSEQ multiplex PCR; TCRdb stores in-frame clones only, minus some. The data contain 200,000 to 300,000 clones, roughly 90% of them seen just once; the ten biggest clones take up about 11%. The sequencing used peripheral blood, collected in a trial of Ad26.COV2.S vaccine versus placebo. These receptor sequences come from a person aged 18-65 years who received the Ad26.COV2.S COVID-19 vaccine or a placebo.

This chain connects TRBV24-1 to TRBJ2-3; 8 bases line up with TRBD1. The CDR3 is made up of 15 amino acids. Germline lookup yields CDR1 KGHDR and CDR2 SFDVKD. Unmatched junction bases numbered 6, after V lost 4 bases and J lost 4 bases. The CDR3 reads CATSDHRGRPDTQYF. The DNA for the CDR3 is TGTGCCACCAGTGACCACAGGGGGAGGCCAGATACGCAGTATTTT.

This rearrangement joins TRBV7-2 to TRBJ2-1; 7 bases align to TRBD2. CDR3 size: 14 residues. Germline assignment: CDR1 SGHTA and CDR2 FQGNSA. Trimming cost V 5 bases and J 8 bases; bases outside gene matches: 9. The CDR3 spells CASSRFGGGDEQFF. DNA of the CDR3: TGTGCCAGCAGCCGCTTTGGGGGAGGGGATGAGCAGTTCTTC.

V is TRBV7-9 and J is TRBJ2-1; the match to TRBD2 covers 10 bases. The CDR3 length is 15 residues. J gave up 8 bases and V 2 bases, and 6 bases lay outside the gene matches. CDR1 is SEHNR, CDR2 FQNEAQ, per germline (reference sequence). The chain's CDR3 is CASSLLAGAGDEQFF. The CDR3 region has the DNA TGTGCCAGCAGCTTACTAGCGGGGGCCGGGGATGAGCAGTTCTTC.

This chain links TRBV29-1 with TRBJ2-7, with 10 positions matching TRBD1. This CDR3 is 13 amino acids long. Germline values: CDR1 SQVTM, CDR2 ANQGSEA. Trimming at V came to 7 bases and at J to 3 bases, leaving 6 bases not matched to a gene. CDR3: CSGLGQGSYEQYF. The CDR3, as DNA: TGCAGCGGCCTGGGACAGGGGAGCTACGAGCAGTACTTC.

The chain has TRBV4-3 and TRBJ2-7; D ambiguous. The ends were cut back, 4 bases at V and 0 bases at J, with 10 bases in the middle. The CDR3 has 14 amino acids. The germline gives CDR1 LGHNA, CDR2 YSLEER. CDR3 sequence reads: CASSLWPASYEQYF. CDR3 DNA: TGCGCCAGCAGCCTCTGGCCGGCCTCCTACGAGCAGTACTTC.

This chain connects TRBV4-3 to TRBJ2-7, with TRBD2 matching over 8 bases. The V gene end was trimmed by 0 bases and the J gene end by 4 bases; junction bases not matched to a gene: 2. Germline CDR1 reads LGHNA; CDR2 reads YSLEER. The CDR3 has 14 residues. CDR3 sequence: CASSQETSVYEQYF. The CDR3 DNA is TGCGCCAGCAGCCAAGAGACTAGCGTGTACGAGCAGTACTTC.

The chain recombines TRBV29-1 with TRBJ1-2; D gene uncertain. The CDR3 sequence is 11 residues long. Germline lookup yields CDR1 SQVTM and CDR2 ANQGSEA. Between the trimmed V and J ends, which lost 1 base and 8 bases, there was a span of 8 bases. The CDR3 loop reads CSVEASGGYTF. The CDR3 bases are TGCAGCGTTGAAGCCTCGGGGGGCTACACCTTC. Based on the CDR3 plus reference TRBV29-1 and TRBJ1-2, the full variable domain is SAVISQKPSRDICQRGTSLTIQCQVDSQVTMMFWYRQQPGQSLTLIATANQGSEATYESGFVIDKFPISRPNLTFSTLTVSNMSPEDSSIYLCSVEASGGYTFGSGTRLTVV.

V is TRBV29-1 and J is TRBJ2-3, with D perhaps TRBD1 (6 bases). The CDR3 runs to 14 residues. V lost 7 bases and J 0 bases, leaving 14 bases between the germline ends. CDR1 and CDR2 (germline): SQVTM, ANQGSEA. CDR3 protein: CSAAPGTSTDTQYF. CDR3 nucleotide sequence: TGCAGCGCCGCCCCCGGGACAAGCACAGATACGCAGTATTTT.

This sequence joins TRBV2 and TRBJ2-1, with no clear D. There are 14 residues in the CDR3. Trimming took 1 base from V and 4 from J, leaving 8 bases between them. Germline V CDR1 and CDR2: SNHLY, FYNNEI. CDR3 protein: CASSEERQYNEQFF. The CDR3 nucleotides are TGTGCCAGCAGTGAAGAAAGGCAGTACAATGAGCAGTTCTTC.

The chain joins TRBV11-3 to TRBJ1-1; D may be TRBD1 (6 bases). The CDR3 sequence is 14 residues long. V gave up 3 bases and J gave up 4 bases, with 12 bases separating them. The germline V gene encodes CDR1 SGHNT and CDR2 YENEEA. DNA of the CDR3: TGTGCCAGCAGCTTGGGGGGCGGAAGCACTGAAGCTTTCTTT. Translation gives CASSLGGGSTEAFF. Together with reference TRBV11-3 and TRBJ1-1, the CDR3 gives the full variable domain: EAGVVQSPRYKIIEKKQPVAFWCNPISGHNTLYWYLQNLGQGPELLIRYENEEAVDDSQLPKDRFSAERLKGVDSTLKIQPAELGDSAVYLCASSLGGGSTEAFFGQGTRLTVV.

The V and J genes are TRBV5-5 and TRBJ2-7; D is unresolved. Trimming removed 7 bases at V and 3 bases at J, with 8 bases between. The CDR3 has 11 amino acids. Germline-derived CDR1 and CDR2 are SGHKS and YYEKEE (reference sequence). The CDR3 region is CASRLIYEQYF. The DNA for the CDR3 is TGTGCCAGCCGACTGATCTACGAGCAGTACTTC.

The V call is TRBV6-8, the J call TRBJ2-7; D is ambiguous. The V end was cut by 8 bases, the J end by 2 bases, with 16 bases between. The CDR3 totals 14 residues. Germline V gene data show CDR1 as MNHGY and CDR2 as SAAAGT. The CDR3 sequence: CASPSRWVPYEQYF. In DNA, the CDR3 is TGTGCCAGCCCAAGCAGATGGGTCCCCTACGAGCAGTACTTC.

J is TRBJ1-1 and V is TRBV10-3; weak D call: TRBD1 (6 bases). Deletions cut 8 bases from V and 2 bases from J, with 12 bases between. The CDR3 is 13 residues long. Germline V gene lookup returns CDR1 ENHRY and CDR2 SYGVKD. DNA for the CDR3: TGTGCCATCCGACAGGTTTTCAACACTGAAGCTTTCTTT. This sequence encodes CAIRQVFNTEAFF.